The 30 T cell receptor beta chains in this list originate from one sample, sequenced in a study of CD8 T cells in Susac syndrome. RNA totalling about 0.5 to 1 ug underwent reverse transcription with random hexamers. TCRdb re-derived calls from the immunoSEQ multiplex PCR reads in MiXCR, one entry per CDR3 protein. The sample has over 95,000 distinct CDR3 sequences, roughly 92% seen once. Sequencing was carried out using CD8+ T cells from PBMCs. All receptors come from a human donor in good health.

This CDR3 reads CASRQQQLNEQFF. The CDR3, as DNA: TGTGCCAGCAGACAACAGCAGCTCAATGAGCAGTTCTTC. This chain joins TRBV28 and TRBJ2-1; D gene unclear. Germline CDR1 is MDHEN and CDR2 is SYDVKM. V was clipped by 6 bases and J by 6 bases, with 12 bases between them. The CDR3 extends over 13 amino acids.

This chain connects TRBV28 to TRBJ2-7, with D possibly being TRBD1 or TRBD2 (6 bases each). The germline CDR1 and CDR2 sequences are MDHEN and SYDVKM. Trimming took 5 bases from V and 6 from J, leaving 20 bases between them. This CDR3 region has 15 residues. CDR3 sequence (DNA): TGTGCCAGCAGTCGAGCCGGAGGGGGTTCCACCGAGCAGTACTTC. It is translated as CASSRAGGGSTEQYF.

The chain is built from TRBV12-3 or TRBV12-4 and TRBJ2-6; 7 positions match TRBD2. J lost 2 bases, V lost 5 bases, and 6 bases had no gene match. CDR3 length: 16 residues. The CDR3 loop is CASSPSGKAGANVLTF. DNA for the CDR3: TGTGCCAGCAGTCCGAGCGGGAAAGCTGGGGCCAACGTCCTGACTTTC.

The rearrangement joins TRBV5-1 to TRBJ2-5; TRBD1 or TRBD2 may be the D gene (5 bases each). The CDR3 consists of 15 residues. The V end lost 1 base, the J end lost 4 bases, and 14 bases lay between the germline ends. Germline V CDR1 and CDR2: SGHRS, YFSETQ. CDR3 loop: CASSLQGEGPETQYF. In DNA form, the CDR3 reads TGCGCCAGCAGCTTGCAGGGTGAGGGCCCAGAGACCCAGTACTTC.

This chain connects TRBV19 to TRBJ2-5; 10 nucleotides align to TRBD1. The CDR3 has 17 amino acids. Germline assignment: CDR1 LNHDA and CDR2 SQIVND (reference sequence). V dropped 5 bases and J dropped 3; count of bases not matched to a gene: 12. CDR3 nucleotides: TGTGCCAGTAGTCCCCCCCGGGACAGGGGATTTAAAGAGACCCAGTACTTC. Encoded protein: CASSPPRDRGFKETQYF.

Here the CDR3 DNA reads TGTGCCAGCAGTTTTGGGGGCCTGAACTATGGCTACACCTTC. Protein product: CASSFGGLNYGYTF. The chain is built from TRBV12-3 or TRBV12-4 and TRBJ1-2; possibly TRBD1 for D (6 bases). V shed 3 bases and J shed 2 bases, with 10 bases lying between them. This CDR3 spans 14 amino acids.

V usage is TRBV7-2 and J usage is TRBJ1-2; 7 nucleotides match TRBD1. The CDR3 covers 13 residues. In germline, CDR1 is SGHTA, CDR2 FQGNSA. V shed 5 bases, J shed 3 bases, and the junction held 3 bases outside the gene matches. CDR3 sequence: CASSTQGHYGYTF. CDR3 sequence (DNA): TGTGCCAGCAGCACACAGGGGCACTATGGCTACACCTTC.

V gene TRBV20-1 combines with J gene TRBJ2-7; possible D gene TRBD2, 7 bases. The V gene's germline CDR1 is DFQATT and CDR2 SNEGSKA (reference sequence). CDR3 size: 14 residues. Trimming took off 7 bases at V and 4 bases at J, with 20 bases between the two ends. The CDR3: CSVIAGGLRYEQYF. CDR3 DNA sequence: TGCAGTGTCATCGCCGGGGGGCTAAGATACGAGCAGTACTTC.

In this sample, this clonotype turned up a few times. The chain joins TRBV6-5 to TRBJ2-7; D is unclear. Germline CDR1 and CDR2: MNHEY and SVGAGI. The CDR3 is made up of 15 amino acids. Trimming shortened V by 2 bases and J by 2 bases, and 13 bases separated the two germline ends. CDR3 sequence (DNA): TGTGCCAGCAGTTACGCGCCGTCCAGGACCTACGAGCAGTACTTC. Amino acids: CASSYAPSRTYEQYF.

The rearrangement links TRBV7-2 to TRBJ2-2; tentatively, D is TRBD2 (6 bases). The CDR3 is 13 residues long. Per germline, CDR1 SGHTA and CDR2 FQGNSA. V dropped 6 bases and J dropped 3 bases, with 8 bases sitting between them. CDR3 coding DNA: TGTGCCAGCAGGAGGGACTACACCGGGGAGCTGTTTTTT. This gives the protein CASRRDYTGELFF.

This chain uses TRBV4-3 with TRBJ2-3; no firm D call. Between the trimmed V and J ends, which lost 2 bases and 0 bases, there was a span of 3 bases. The CDR3 has 13 residues. Looked up from germline, CDR1 is LGHNA and CDR2 is YSLEER. CDR3 in DNA: TGCGCCAGCAGCCAACAGAGCACAGATACGCAGTATTTT. Residues: CASSQQSTDTQYF.

The rearrangement joins TRBV21-1 to TRBJ1-2; the D segment call TRBD1 is taken from the table without a DNA check. TRBV21-1 is an annotated pseudogene. This CDR3 is 14 amino acids long. The DNA of the CDR3 is TGTGCCAGCAGCAAAGCGAAGGACAGGGATGGCTACACCTTC. The encoded protein is CASSKAKDRDGYTF.

This rearrangement joins TRBV12-3 or TRBV12-4 to TRBJ2-5; 12 positions agree with TRBD1. The CDR3 consists of 16 residues. The ends lost 6 bases at V and 5 bases at J; junction bases unmatched: 10. The CDR3 DNA follows: TGTGCCAGCAGACTCCTGGGGGACAGGGGGCTGGAGACCCAGTACTTC. Translating gives CASRLLGDRGLETQYF.

The chain recombines TRBV9 with TRBJ1-3, with D perhaps matching TRBD1 (6 bases). V gave up 1 base and J gave up 4 bases, with 15 bases separating them. The CDR3 consists of 16 residues. Germline-derived CDR1 and CDR2 are SGDLS and YYNGEE. This CDR3 is CASSVMDSARGNTIYF. In DNA form, the CDR3 reads TGTGCCAGCAGCGTAATGGACAGCGCGCGGGGAAACACCATATATTTT.

The chain recombines TRBV28 with TRBJ1-5; the match to TRBD1 covers 7 bases. Germline V lookup: CDR1 MDHEN, CDR2 SYDVKM. The length of the CDR3 is 16 residues. The junction had 8 bases not matched to a gene; V was cut back by 3 bases and J by 3 bases. In nucleotides, the CDR3 is TGTGCCAGCAGTTTTTTCAGGGGGTCTGACAATCAGCCCCAGCATTTT. This encodes CASSFFRGSDNQPQHF.

The V call is TRBV20-1, the J call TRBJ2-7; a possible D gene is TRBD2 (6 bases). The CDR3 has 13 residues. Trimming cost V 6 bases and J 6 bases, with 18 bases left between them. Germline-derived CDR1 and CDR2 are DFQATT and SNEGSKA (reference sequence). The chain's CDR3 is CSAPRGPRGEQYF. In DNA form, the CDR3 reads TGCAGTGCCCCGCGGGGACCTCGGGGCGAGCAGTACTTC.

The V and J genes are TRBV29-1 and TRBJ1-2, with D tentatively TRBD1 (5 bases). V was cut by 5 bases and J by 2 bases, with 9 bases left in between. Germline V CDR1 and CDR2: SQVTM, ANQGSEA. CDR3 length: 12 residues. CDR3 in DNA: TGCAGCGTTACGGGGCAGAACTATGGCTACACCTTC. Translated, it gives CSVTGQNYGYTF.

The chain has TRBV12-3 or TRBV12-4 and TRBJ2-5; 9 nucleotides line up with TRBD1. J gave up 3 bases and V 6 bases, and 8 bases lay outside the gene matches. This CDR3 region has 15 residues. The CDR3 is CASRKNRGLEETQYF. In DNA form, the CDR3 reads TGTGCCAGCAGAAAAAACAGGGGGCTTGAAGAGACCCAGTACTTC.

The rearrangement links TRBV18 to TRBJ2-7, with 7 positions matching TRBD1. This CDR3 is 16 amino acids long. Trimming at V came to 3 bases and at J to 0 bases, leaving 8 bases not matched to a gene. In germline, CDR1 is KGHSH, CDR2 LQKENI. Here the CDR3 reads CASSPTPGQSSYEQYF. Here the CDR3 DNA reads TGTGCCAGCTCACCCACCCCGGGACAGAGCTCCTACGAGCAGTACTTC. Drawing the rest from reference TRBV18 and TRBJ2-7, the complete variable domain is NAGVMQNPRHLVRRRGQEARLRCSPMKGHSHVYWYRQLPEEGLKFMVYLQKENIIDESGMPKERFSAEFPKEGPSILRIQQVVRGDSAAYFCASSPTPGQSSYEQYFGPGTRLTVT.

The gene calls are TRBV7-9 and TRBJ2-5; unclear D gene. Trimming took 11 bases from V and 1 from J, leaving 8 bases between them. Germline CDR1 reads SEHNR; CDR2 reads FQNEAQ (reference sequence). The CDR3 contains 11 residues. The CDR3 sequence is CAGEGQETQYF. The CDR3 bases are TGTGCCGGCGAAGGCCAAGAGACCCAGTACTTC.

The J gene is TRBJ2-7, the V gene TRBV20-1, with 7 nucleotides matching TRBD1. V dropped 3 bases and J dropped 4; count of bases not matched to a gene: 12. The CDR3 length is 15 residues. Per the germline V gene, CDR1 is DFQATT and CDR2 is SNEGSKA (reference sequence). Here the CDR3 reads CSARGLGTAFYEQYF. For the CDR3, the DNA is TGCAGTGCTAGGGGCCTGGGGACAGCTTTTTACGAGCAGTACTTC.

The J gene is TRBJ2-5, the V gene TRBV5-1; no firm D call. V was cut by 0 bases and J by 0 bases, with 15 bases left in between. The CDR3 is made up of 17 amino acids. Germline CDR1 SGHRS, CDR2 YFSETQ. CDR3 bases: TGCGCCAGCAGCTTGGGATTACTACAAGAACACCAAGAGACCCAGTACTTC. Amino acid sequence: CASSLGLLQEHQETQYF.

The sample holds one count of this clonotype. This rearrangement joins TRBV30 to TRBJ1-1; D may be TRBD1 (5 bases). The CDR3 has 14 amino acids. The germline V gene has CDR1 GTSNPN and CDR2 SVGIG (reference sequence). V was trimmed by 4 bases and J by 7 bases, leaving 19 bases between them. The CDR3, as DNA: TGTGCCTGGATTAGGGATTGGCAGGGCCTTGAAGCTTTCTTT. Translating it yields CAWIRDWQGLEAFF.

The chain links TRBV2 to TRBJ2-2, with TRBD1 matching 11 bases. CDR1 is SNHLY, CDR2 FYNNEI, per germline. The V gene end was trimmed by 7 bases and the J gene end by 5 bases; junction bases not matched to a gene: 3. The CDR3 totals 14 residues. The CDR3 loop reads CASTGQGATGELFF. The CDR3, as DNA: TGTGCCAGCACCGGACAGGGGGCTACCGGGGAGCTGTTTTTT. Full variable domain (rest looked up from reference TRBV2 and TRBJ2-2): EPEVTQTPSHQVTQMGQEVILRCVPISNHLYFYWYRQILGQKVEFLVSFYNNEISEKSEIFDDQFSVERPDGSNFTLKIRSTKLEDSAMYFCASTGQGATGELFFGEGSRLTVL.

The chain couples TRBV5-1 to TRBJ1-5; D is ambiguous. V lost 0 bases and J 6 bases, leaving 4 bases between the germline ends. In germline, CDR1 is SGHRS, CDR2 YFSETQ. The CDR3 is 12 amino acids. For the CDR3, the DNA is TGCGCCAGCAGCTTGGATGGTCAGCCCCAGCATTTT. Encoded protein: CASSLDGQPQHF.

The gene calls are TRBV12-3 or TRBV12-4 and TRBJ1-1; possibly TRBD1 for D (5 bases). The V end was cut by 7 bases, the J end by 10 bases, with 22 bases between. The CDR3 totals 14 residues. CDR3 loop: CASTVWGNLFGAFF. Written as DNA, the CDR3 is TGTGCCAGCACCGTCTGGGGCAACTTGTTCGGAGCTTTCTTT.

This rearrangement joins TRBV6-1 to TRBJ1-5; TRBD1 agrees at 12 bases. After removal of 6 bases from V and 1 base from J, the junction contained 7 bases not matched to a gene. Germline-derived CDR1 and CDR2 are MNHNS and SASEGT. The CDR3 totals 17 residues. For the CDR3, the DNA is TGTGCCAGCAGCCCCGGGACAGGGGGCAGAAGCAATCAGCCCCAGCATTTT. Residues: CASSPGTGGRSNQPQHF.

The chain has TRBV7-2 and TRBJ1-3; D is possibly TRBD1 (6 bases). The CDR3 loop spans 18 amino acids. Germline V gives CDR1 SGHTA, CDR2 FQGNSA. V lost 5 bases, J lost 0 bases, and 20 bases lay in between. The CDR3 loop reads CASSPQGGPTFSGNTIYF. CDR3 coding DNA: TGTGCCAGCAGCCCCCAAGGGGGTCCTACCTTCTCTGGAAACACCATATATTTT.

The gene calls are TRBV3-1 and TRBJ2-3, with TRBD2 as a possible D gene (7 bases). The CDR3 sequence is 16 residues long. V was cut by 0 bases and J by 1 base, with 11 bases left in between. The germline V gene has CDR1 LGHDT and CDR2 YNNKEL (reference sequence). Here the CDR3 reads CASSQDPGGGTDTQYF. The DNA of the CDR3 is TGTGCCAGCAGCCAAGACCCGGGGGGCGGCACAGATACGCAGTATTTT.

The V call is TRBV2, the J call TRBJ2-1; a possible D gene is TRBD2 (7 bases). The V end lost 8 bases, the J end lost 12 bases, and 17 bases lay between the germline ends. CDR1 is SNHLY, CDR2 FYNNEI, per germline. This CDR3 is 12 amino acids long. This CDR3 is CASRTGGKAQFF. CDR3 bases: TGTGCCAGCCGGACGGGGGGCAAGGCGCAGTTCTTC.